One sample yielded the 18 T cell receptor beta chains listed below, sequenced in a study of blood T cell repertoires in COVID-19. TCRdb's copy holds only in-frame clones and misses some; the assay was immunoSEQ multiplex PCR. The table has roughly 230,000 clones, approximately 84% seen once. Sequenced material: peripheral blood. The origin of the receptors is a man aged 35 to 55 with acute or convalescent COVID-19.

Remarks on this clone: This sample includes further DNA sequences coding for the same CDR3. The chain is built from TRBV10-3 and TRBJ1-5; 8 positions agree with TRBD1. V trimming: 2 bases; J trimming: 0 bases; junction bases outside the gene matches: 0. This CDR3 spans 15 amino acids. Germline V CDR1 and CDR2: ENHRY, SYGVKD. The chain's CDR3 is CAISEGQGSNQPQHF. CDR3 DNA: TGTGCCATCAGTGAGGGACAGGGTAGCAATCAGCCCCAGCATTTT.

The V gene is TRBV6-2 or TRBV6-3, the J gene TRBJ2-5; D possibly corresponds to TRBD1 (5 bases). The CDR3 covers 14 residues. V lost 4 bases to trimming and J lost 5 bases, with 14 bases between them. CDR1 and CDR2 (germline): MNHEY, SVGEGT. CDR3 protein: CASSFPGLGETQYF. As DNA, the CDR3 is TGTGCCAGCAGTTTTCCAGGGTTGGGTGAGACCCAGTACTTC.

In nucleotides, the CDR3 is TGTGCCAGCAGCCGGGACAGGGGGCCGTACGAGCAGTACTTC. It specifies CASSRDRGPYEQYF. This sequence joins TRBV27 and TRBJ2-7; 12 nucleotides agree with TRBD1. Germline trimming cut 6 bases from V and 4 bases from J; bases unmatched to any gene: 4. CDR1 and CDR2 (germline): MNHEY, SMNVEV (reference sequence). The CDR3 loop spans 14 amino acids.

The J gene is TRBJ1-2, the V gene TRBV29-1; D remains ambiguous. V was clipped by 4 bases and J by 6 bases, with 12 bases between them. Germline V lookup: CDR1 SQVTM, CDR2 ANQGSEA. The CDR3 contains 12 residues. This CDR3 reads CSVVPSLDGYTF. In DNA form, the CDR3 reads TGCAGCGTTGTTCCAAGCTTGGATGGCTACACCTTC. The variable domain in full, with the rest retrieved from reference TRBV29-1 and TRBJ1-2, is SAVISQKPSRDICQRGTSLTIQCQVDSQVTMMFWYRQQPGQSLTLIATANQGSEATYESGFVIDKFPISRPNLTFSTLTVSNMSPEDSSIYLCSVVPSLDGYTFGSGTRLTVV.

The chain uses TRBV10-3 and TRBJ1-4; the match to TRBD1 covers 7 bases. This CDR3 is built from 14 residues. CDR1 and CDR2 (germline): ENHRY, SYGVKD. V lost 3 bases, J lost 7 bases, and 5 bases stayed unmatched. This chain's CDR3 is CAISDGTVGEKLFF. The CDR3 DNA follows: TGTGCCATCAGTGACGGGACAGTAGGTGAAAAACTGTTTTTT.

This clone was found a few times. J is TRBJ1-2 and V is TRBV6-5; D unclear. CDR1 and CDR2 (germline): MNHEY, SVGAGI. There are 14 residues in the CDR3. Trimming cost V 2 bases and J 5 bases, with 12 bases left between them. CDR3 sequence: CASSYLGRTYGYTF. CDR3 in DNA: TGTGCCAGCAGTTACCTTGGACGGACTTATGGCTACACCTTC.

This sequence joins TRBV19 and TRBJ2-1; D not resolved. V lost 5 bases and J lost 6, with 11 bases in between. From germline, CDR1 is LNHDA and CDR2 SQIVND (reference sequence). The CDR3 totals 13 residues. CDR3 DNA: TGTGCCAGTAGTTTCTTCCTCGGCAATGAGCAGTTCTTC. Its translation is CASSFFLGNEQFF. The whole variable domain, remainder taken from reference TRBV19 and TRBJ2-1, is DGGITQSPKYLFRKEGQNVTLSCEQNLNHDAMYWYRQDPGQGLRLIYYSQIVNDFQKGDIAEGYSVSREKKESFPLTVTSAQKNPTAFYLCASSFFLGNEQFFGPGTRLTVL.

V usage is TRBV6-1 and J usage is TRBJ2-5, with 8 nucleotides matching TRBD1. This CDR3 has 15 amino acids. Germline assignment: CDR1 MNHNS and CDR2 SASEGT. The V and J ends lost 1 base and 4 bases, in that order; junction bases with no gene match: 5. The CDR3 reads CASSEGMTGAETQYF. CDR3 sequence (DNA): TGTGCCAGCAGTGAAGGGATGACAGGGGCAGAGACCCAGTACTTC.

The genes are TRBV2 and TRBJ1-4; D ambiguous. Germline CDR1 SNHLY, CDR2 FYNNEI. Trimming took 6 bases from V and 13 from J, leaving 9 bases between them. The CDR3 is 10 amino acids. The CDR3 DNA reads TGTGCCAGCAGGCAGAAATTACTGTTTTTT. It translates to CASRQKLLFF.

Comments on this clone: One junction end disagrees with the germline gene, perhaps due to a read error. The chain uses TRBV19 and TRBJ1-6; possibly TRBD1 for D (6 bases). The germline CDR1 and CDR2 sequences are LNHDA and SQIVND (reference sequence). CDR3 size: 13 residues. This chain's CDR3 is CACSMGAERPLHF. The CDR3 coding sequence is TGTGCCTGTAGTATGGGGGCGGAACGACCCCTCCACTTT.

Worth noting for this clone: This same CDR3 is encoded by further DNA sequences in the sample. J is TRBJ1-3 and V is TRBV19; D unresolved. CDR1 LNHDA and CDR2 SQIVND come from the germline V gene (reference sequence). Trimming stripped 3 bases from V and 4 bases from J, with 10 bases between. This CDR3 is 14 amino acids long. The CDR3 region is CASSIGGSGNTIYF. CDR3 DNA sequence: TGTGCCAGTAGTATTGGCGGTTCCGGAAACACCATATATTTT.

The genes are TRBV5-1 and TRBJ2-1; weak D call: TRBD2 (6 bases). CDR3 size: 16 residues. From germline, CDR1 is SGHRS and CDR2 YFSETQ. V lost 3 bases and J 4 bases, leaving 17 bases between the germline ends. In DNA form, the CDR3 reads TGCGCCAGCAGCTCCGGAGGGCCCCTTGATTACAATGAGCAGTTCTTC. This gives the protein CASSSGGPLDYNEQFF.

This CDR3 is CASSPPAGLTQFF. The CDR3 nucleotides read TGTGCCAGCTCACCTCCCGCAGGGCTCACTCAGTTCTTC. The chain links TRBV18 to TRBJ2-1, with a possible D match to TRBD1 (5 bases). V dropped 3 bases and J dropped 13 bases, with 16 bases sitting between them. CDR3 length equals 13 residues. Germline V gene data show CDR1 as KGHSH and CDR2 as LQKENI.

This chain connects TRBV4-2 to TRBJ2-7, with TRBD2 matching 7 bases. The CDR3 extends over 17 amino acids. J lost 2 bases, V lost 0 bases, and 10 bases had no gene match. In germline, CDR1 is LGHNA, CDR2 YNFKEQ. The CDR3 sequence is CASSQELPGGSPYEQYF. The CDR3 nucleotides read TGTGCCAGCAGCCAAGAGTTGCCCGGGGGGAGTCCCTACGAGCAGTACTTC.

This clone was counted only a few times. The rearrangement uses TRBV13 and TRBJ1-5; TRBD1 is a possible D gene (5 bases). CDR3 length: 13 amino acids. Germline V gives CDR1 PRHDT, CDR2 FYEKMQ (reference sequence). Trimming took off 5 bases at V and 5 bases at J, with 10 bases between the two ends. CDR3 amino acids: CASSPGGDQPQHF. In DNA form, the CDR3 reads TGTGCCAGCAGCCCCGGGGGGGATCAGCCCCAGCATTTT.

V and J are TRBV6-1 and TRBJ1-5; no definite D call. Deletions cut 2 bases from V and 1 base from J, with 12 bases between. Germline values: CDR1 MNHNS, CDR2 SASEGT. The CDR3 covers 16 residues. In DNA form, the CDR3 reads TGTGCCAGCAGTGAAAGCCTACGAGGGAGCAATCAGCCCCAGCATTTT. Protein sequence: CASSESLRGSNQPQHF.

The V and J genes are TRBV2 and TRBJ2-3, with TRBD2 matching 8 bases. There are 14 residues in the CDR3. The V segment lost 6 bases and the J segment 0 bases; nucleotides outside the gene matches: 2. The germline V gene encodes CDR1 SNHLY and CDR2 FYNNEI. CDR3 sequence (DNA): TGTGCCAGCAGAGCGGGAGCTAGCACAGATACGCAGTATTTT. It codes for CASRAGASTDTQYF. The full variable domain, rest sourced from reference TRBV2 and TRBJ2-3, is EPEVTQTPSHQVTQMGQEVILRCVPISNHLYFYWYRQILGQKVEFLVSFYNNEISEKSEIFDDQFSVERPDGSNFTLKIRSTKLEDSAMYFCASRAGASTDTQYFGPGTRLTVL.

The chain carries TRBV4-3 and TRBJ2-7; 9 bases are a match to TRBD1. V dropped 0 bases and J dropped 4; count of bases not matched to a gene: 4. CDR1 and CDR2 (germline): LGHNA, YSLEER. The CDR3 is 15 amino acids. CDR3 loop: CASSQDRDRAYEQYF. In DNA form, the CDR3 reads TGCGCCAGCAGCCAAGACCGGGACAGGGCATACGAGCAGTACTTC.